The next 24 T cell receptor beta chains were all read from a single sample in a study of immune evolution from preneoplasia to lung adenocarcinoma. The method was immunoSEQ multiplex PCR; TCRdb's version includes in-frame clones alone and lacks a portion of them. Among about 4,900 clones, just over 75% were seen once, and the ten largest hold approximately 6.7%. Specimen: FFPE minimally invasive lung adenocarcinoma tissue. These receptors were collected from a person in their sixties or seventies with lung adenocarcinoma.

The V and J genes are TRBV19 and TRBJ2-4; no firm D call. Germline V gene lookup returns CDR1 LNHDA and CDR2 SQIVND (reference sequence). The CDR3 length is 12 residues. V was shortened by 3 bases and J by 6 bases, with 6 bases between the two germline ends. CDR3 DNA sequence: TGTGCCAGTAGTATGTCCGGAAACATTCAGTACTTC. It translates to CASSMSGNIQYF.

The J gene is TRBJ1-4, the V gene TRBV9, with TRBD1 matching 8 bases. With V trimmed by 9 bases and J by 7 bases, 5 bases remained unmatched. Per germline, CDR1 SGDLS and CDR2 YYNGEE. This CDR3 contains 12 residues. CDR3 in amino acids: CATPTGVEKLFF. The CDR3 DNA reads TGTGCCACCCCGACAGGGGTTGAAAAACTGTTTTTT.

By frequency in the sample, this clone is large (0.1 to 1%). The chain links TRBV2 to TRBJ2-1; D not certain. Germline-derived CDR1 and CDR2 are SNHLY and FYNNEI. CDR3 length equals 11 residues. Trimming cost V 3 bases and J 11 bases, with 8 bases left between them. The CDR3 nucleotides are TGTGCCAGCAGTGAGGAAGCCCAGCAGTTCTTC. This gives the protein CASSEEAQQFF.

A remark on this clone: This sample also contains other DNA sequences that code for the same CDR3. This sequence joins TRBV4-1 and TRBJ1-3; D remains unclear. The germline V gene has CDR1 MGHRA and CDR2 YSYEKL. V lost 0 bases, J lost 2 bases, and 8 bases lay in between. The CDR3 is 15 residues long. The CDR3 sequence is CASSQDPGTGNTIYF. CDR3 sequence (DNA): TGCGCCAGCAGCCAAGACCCGGGAACTGGAAACACCATATATTTT.

The V and J genes are TRBV19 and TRBJ2-1; D not certain. Germline V gene sequence: CDR1 LNHDA, CDR2 SQIVND (reference sequence). This CDR3 is 15 amino acids long. Trimming took 1 base from V and 8 from J, leaving 15 bases between them. CDR3 bases: TGTGCCAGTAGTATAGGGGGTGGCGGTCCCTATGAGCAGTTCTTC. Protein product: CASSIGGGGPYEQFF.

The rearrangement joins TRBV11-2 to TRBJ2-7; 10 bases fit TRBD2. The CDR3 length is 16 residues. Germline V gene lookup returns CDR1 SGHAT and CDR2 FQNNGV. Unmatched junction bases numbered 8, after V lost 5 bases and J lost 1 base. The CDR3 is CASSGTGTSASYEQYF. Here the CDR3 DNA reads TGTGCCAGCAGCGGAACGGGGACTAGCGCTTCCTACGAGCAGTACTTC.

The V and J genes are TRBV27 and TRBJ2-1, with a possible D match to TRBD2 (5 bases). Trimming pared 8 bases from V and 1 base from J, leaving 15 bases between. The CDR3 runs to 15 residues. Germline V gives CDR1 MNHEY, CDR2 SMNVEV (reference sequence). The CDR3 here is CASRVFGNSYNEQFF. Here the CDR3 DNA reads TGTGCCAGCCGAGTTTTCGGGAATTCCTACAATGAGCAGTTCTTC.

The chain employs TRBV7-2 and TRBJ2-3; D gene ambiguous. The germline gives CDR1 SGHTA, CDR2 FQGNSA. The CDR3 sequence is 12 residues long. The ends were cut back, 4 bases at V and 6 bases at J, with 8 bases in the middle. Here the CDR3 reads CASSSPGDTQYF. DNA for the CDR3: TGTGCCAGCAGCTCGCCCGGCGATACGCAGTATTTT.

The chain has TRBV7-3 and TRBJ2-2, with D unresolved. Germline assignment: CDR1 SGHTA and CDR2 FQGTGA. The CDR3 runs to 13 residues. V was trimmed by 3 bases and J by 6 bases, leaving 8 bases between them. Here the CDR3 DNA reads TGTGCCAGCAGCTTTGCTCGGGCCGGGGAGCTGTTTTTT. This gives the protein CASSFARAGELFF.

The J gene is TRBJ2-1, the V gene TRBV5-1, with 10 nucleotides matching TRBD2. The CDR3 is made up of 16 amino acids. Germline values: CDR1 SGHRS, CDR2 YFSETQ. J gave up 4 bases and V 2 bases, and 6 bases lay outside the gene matches. The CDR3, as DNA: TGCGCCAGCAGCTTTCGTACTAGCGGGGAATACAATGAGCAGTTCTTC. Protein: CASSFRTSGEYNEQFF.

CDR3 sequence: CASNMGRSSDEQFF. The CDR3 DNA follows: TGTGCCAGTAATATGGGCAGGTCCTCGGATGAGCAGTTCTTC. The V gene is TRBV19, the J gene TRBJ2-1; D unclear. The CDR3 consists of 14 residues. Germline V gives CDR1 LNHDA, CDR2 SQIVND (reference sequence). Trimming removed 7 bases at V and 8 bases at J, with 18 bases between.

This sequence joins TRBV6-5 and TRBJ2-1, with no clear D. Germline V gene sequence: CDR1 MNHEY, CDR2 SVGAGI. Trimming pared 2 bases from V and 3 bases from J, leaving 5 bases between. The CDR3 is made up of 13 amino acids. Here the CDR3 reads CASSYGNYNEQFF. CDR3 nucleotide sequence: TGTGCCAGCAGTTACGGAAACTACAATGAGCAGTTCTTC.

The chain has TRBV6-5 and TRBJ2-6, with D unclear. The germline gives CDR1 MNHEY, CDR2 SVGAGI. The CDR3 has 14 amino acids. Trimming removed 5 bases at V and 3 bases at J, with 8 bases between. This chain's CDR3 is CASSRTYGANVLTF. The CDR3, as DNA: TGTGCCAGCAGTCGTACCTATGGGGCCAACGTCCTGACTTTC.

This clone was seen once. This sequence joins TRBV9 and TRBJ2-1; 10 bases align to TRBD2. The CDR3 is 14 amino acids. The trim removed 3 bases at V and 8 bases at J, leaving 5 bases unmatched. Germline V gene sequence: CDR1 SGDLS, CDR2 YYNGEE. The CDR3 sequence: CASSGTSGEHEQFF. The CDR3 region has the DNA TGTGCCAGCAGCGGGACTAGCGGCGAGCATGAGCAGTTCTTC.

The J gene is TRBJ2-2, the V gene TRBV11-2; D is possibly TRBD1 or TRBD2 (5 bases each). There are 16 residues in the CDR3. Germline V lookup: CDR1 SGHAT, CDR2 FQNNGV. Trimming cost V 1 base and J 2 bases, with 11 bases left between them. The CDR3 reads CASSLGGRLNTGELFF. The CDR3 nucleotides are TGTGCCAGCAGCTTAGGGGGACGTTTAAACACCGGGGAGCTGTTTTTT.

This chain uses TRBV4-1 with TRBJ2-7; 14 positions agree with TRBD2. Germline V gene lookup returns CDR1 MGHRA and CDR2 YSYEKL. The CDR3 is 18 amino acids. The J segment lost 6 bases and the V segment lost 2 bases, leaving 12 bases of the junction unmatched. CDR3 DNA: TGCGCCAGCAGCCAACTGGGACTAGCGGGAGAAAGGTCGGTCGAGCAGTACTTC. It codes for CASSQLGLAGERSVEQYF.

The chain carries TRBV11-2 and TRBJ2-2, with 9 bases that match TRBD2. The CDR3 consists of 16 residues. The V gene's germline CDR1 is SGHAT and CDR2 FQNNGV. V trimming: 3 bases; J trimming: 3 bases; junction bases outside the gene matches: 5. The CDR3: CASSLAGGPHTGELFF. The CDR3 nucleotides read TGTGCCAGCAGCTTGGCGGGAGGGCCCCACACCGGGGAGCTGTTTTTT.

This chain links TRBV30 with TRBJ2-7; no clear D. The germline V gene encodes CDR1 GTSNPN and CDR2 SVGIG (reference sequence). CDR3 length equals 15 residues. Trimming cost V 2 bases and J 2 bases, with 16 bases left between them. CDR3 sequence reads: CAWSKASIFPYEQYF. The CDR3 nucleotides are TGTGCCTGGAGTAAAGCTAGTATCTTCCCCTACGAGCAGTACTTC.

In its sample, this clone was seen a few times. The chain uses TRBV28 and TRBJ1-1; possibly TRBD1 for D (5 bases). The CDR3 runs to 15 residues. The V end was cut by 8 bases, the J end by 2 bases, with 18 bases between. Germline CDR1 and CDR2: MDHEN and SYDVKM. The chain's CDR3 is CASGGTGAANTEAFF. CDR3 DNA sequence: TGTGCCAGCGGGGGGACCGGGGCGGCTAACACTGAAGCTTTCTTT.

The chain carries TRBV13 and TRBJ1-2, with 7 bases fitting TRBD1. CDR1 PRHDT and CDR2 FYEKMQ come from the germline V gene (reference sequence). Losses at the gene ends were 2 bases for V and 6 bases for J; bases not matched to a gene: 18. The length of the CDR3 is 18 residues. The CDR3 nucleotides read TGTGCCAGCAGCTTACCCCGAAGTTTGGAGGGGGCGCTTGATGGCTACACCTTC. It is translated as CASSLPRSLEGALDGYTF.

This CDR3 is CASRPPGTNTEAFF. The CDR3 DNA is TGTGCCAGTAGACCGCCGGGTACGAACACTGAAGCTTTCTTT. The genes are TRBV19 and TRBJ1-1; D is undetermined. The CDR3 consists of 14 residues. Germline CDR1 is LNHDA and CDR2 is SQIVND (reference sequence). V was trimmed by 6 bases and J by 1 base, leaving 12 bases between them.

The chain uses TRBV7-2 and TRBJ1-5, with D possibly being TRBD1 (5 bases). From germline, CDR1 is SGHTA and CDR2 FQGNSA. The CDR3 runs to 15 residues. The V and J ends lost 2 bases and 4 bases respectively, with 12 bases between them. The CDR3 sequence: CASSLTQGLNQPQHF. The CDR3 DNA sequence: TGTGCCAGCAGCTTAACCCAGGGTTTAAATCAGCCCCAGCATTTT.

The V call is TRBV4-1, the J call TRBJ2-7; D perhaps matches TRBD2 (5 bases). CDR1 and CDR2 from the germline V gene are MGHRA and YSYEKL. The germline V and J ends were trimmed by 1 base and 3 bases, with 22 bases remaining between them. This CDR3 comprises 18 residues. CDR3 DNA sequence: TGCGCCAGCAGCCAAGGCCAACTTGGGGAGACGCGCGTCTACGAGCAGTACTTC. Amino acid sequence: CASSQGQLGETRVYEQYF.

The J gene is TRBJ2-3, the V gene TRBV20-1; unclear D gene. Germline CDR1 and CDR2: DFQATT and SNEGSKA (reference sequence). The CDR3 has 11 amino acids. V was cut by 6 bases and J by 5 bases, with 9 bases left in between. CDR3 region: CSAQKEDTQYF. The DNA of the CDR3 is TGCAGTGCCCAAAAGGAAGATACGCAGTATTTT.